One sample yielded the 20 T cell receptor beta chains listed below, sequenced in a study of blood T cell repertoires in COVID-19 (dated by TCRdb to 2020 to 2022). Library prep was done by the immunoSEQ multiplex PCR assay. TCRdb's version of the immuneACCESS table is confined to in-frame rearrangements and falls short of the full clone set. An unresolved V gene accounts for under half of the shortfall where checked; the remainder is of unknown origin. This sample holds around 180,000 clones; 60% to 80% were observed only once. 17% of the sample is in the top ten clones. Sequenced: peripheral blood. Source of these receptors: a man aged 55 to 70 with active or convalescent COVID-19.

The rearrangement joins TRBV23-1 to TRBJ2-1; D not certain. TRBV23-1 is recorded as an ORF, its role being uncertain. The length of the CDR3 is 11 residues. Trimming removed 11 bases at V and 8 bases at J, with 13 bases between. CDR3 loop: CALSTDHEQFF. CDR3 bases: TGCGCCCTAAGTACAGACCATGAGCAGTTCTTC.

The chain joins TRBV6-5 to TRBJ1-6; TRBD1 is a possible D gene (6 bases). Germline values: CDR1 MNHEY, CDR2 SVGAGI. The germline V and J ends were trimmed by 2 bases and 6 bases, with 8 bases remaining between them. The length of the CDR3 is 14 residues. The DNA of the CDR3 is TGTGCCAGCAGTTACAGGGGGGGTAATTCACCCCTCCACTTT. Translation: CASSYRGGNSPLHF.

V and J are TRBV5-4 and TRBJ2-3, with D tentatively TRBD2 (6 bases). V lost 1 base and J 0 bases, leaving 15 bases between the germline ends. Germline CDR1 and CDR2: SGHNT and YYREEE (reference sequence). The CDR3 contains 17 residues. The CDR3 loop is CASSLSVSSASTDTQYF. In DNA, the CDR3 is TGTGCCAGCAGCTTGTCGGTGTCTAGCGCAAGCACAGATACGCAGTATTTT.

This chain links TRBV29-1 with TRBJ2-7; the D gene is possibly TRBD1 (5 bases). This CDR3 region has 13 residues. Germline lookup yields CDR1 SQVTM and CDR2 ANQGSEA. Trimming removed 8 bases at V and 0 bases at J, with 14 bases between. DNA for the CDR3: TGCAGCTTCAGGGCAGCGAGCTCCTACGAGCAGTACTTC. Residues: CSFRAASSYEQYF.

This rearrangement joins TRBV18 to TRBJ2-7; 12 nucleotides match TRBD2. CDR1 and CDR2 (germline): KGHSH, LQKENI. The CDR3 is made up of 16 amino acids. The junction had 7 bases not matched to a gene; V was cut back by 3 bases and J by 4 bases. CDR3 amino acids: CASSPAASGRGYEQYF. CDR3 DNA sequence: TGTGCCAGCTCACCCGCTGCTAGCGGGAGGGGTTACGAGCAGTACTTC.

The J gene is TRBJ1-2, the V gene TRBV27, with a tentative D call TRBD1 (6 bases). The ends were cut back, 0 bases at V and 1 base at J, with 12 bases in the middle. Germline-derived CDR1 and CDR2 are MNHEY and SMNVEV (reference sequence). The CDR3 has 16 amino acids. The DNA for the CDR3 is TGTGCCAGCAGTTTATCCGACAGGACCTTTAACTATGGCTACACCTTC. The encoded protein is CASSLSDRTFNYGYTF.

The rearrangement uses TRBV4-1 and TRBJ2-2, with TRBD1 as a possible D gene (5 bases). The V end was cut by 4 bases, the J end by 3 bases, with 6 bases between. Germline V gene data show CDR1 as MGHRA and CDR2 as YSYEKL. The CDR3 has 13 amino acids. CDR3 sequence reads: CASSPGYTGELFF. CDR3 sequence (DNA): TGCGCCAGCAGCCCAGGGTACACCGGGGAGCTGTTTTTT.

The chain recombines TRBV18 with TRBJ2-1; TRBD2 agrees at 11 bases. CDR1 and CDR2 from the germline V gene are KGHSH and LQKENI. The CDR3 length is 17 residues. Trimming cost V 6 bases and J 5 bases; bases outside gene matches: 12. The chain's CDR3 is CASSPSFLAGGNNEQFF. CDR3 sequence (DNA): TGTGCCAGCTCGCCAAGTTTCCTAGCGGGAGGAAACAATGAGCAGTTCTTC.

This chain links TRBV9 with TRBJ2-3, with a tentative D call TRBD2 (6 bases). The CDR3 runs 15 residues. In germline, CDR1 is SGDLS, CDR2 YYNGEE. V lost 2 bases to trimming and J lost 9 bases, with 19 bases between them. Here the CDR3 reads CASSVRDSGSGTQYF. CDR3 nucleotide sequence: TGTGCCAGCAGCGTCCGGGACTCAGGTTCGGGGACGCAGTATTTT.

V usage is TRBV18 and J usage is TRBJ2-1; 8 bases align to TRBD1. This CDR3 is 15 amino acids long. CDR1 KGHSH and CDR2 LQKENI come from the germline V gene. Trimming cost V 4 bases and J 7 bases; bases outside gene matches: 9. The CDR3: CASSQGQDFYNEQFF. As DNA, the CDR3 is TGTGCCAGCTCACAGGGACAGGATTTCTATAATGAGCAGTTCTTC. Full variable domain (remainder filled in from reference TRBV18 and TRBJ2-1): NAGVMQNPRHLVRRRGQEARLRCSPMKGHSHVYWYRQLPEEGLKFMVYLQKENIIDESGMPKERFSAEFPKEGPSILRIQQVVRGDSAAYFCASSQGQDFYNEQFFGPGTRLTVL.

This clone was recorded only once. The chain is built from TRBV24-1 and TRBJ1-2; 11 nucleotides match TRBD1. This CDR3 contains 14 residues. V lost 4 bases, J lost 9 bases, and 6 bases stayed unmatched. Germline CDR1 and CDR2: KGHDR and SFDVKD. The CDR3 DNA sequence: TGTGCCACCAGTGACCTCGGGACAGGGGGTAGCTACACCTTC. It is translated as CATSDLGTGGSYTF.

The chain combines TRBV7-9 with TRBJ2-5; D is possibly TRBD1 (8 bases). The CDR3 is 14 amino acids. Germline lookup yields CDR1 SEHNR and CDR2 FQNEAQ (reference sequence). Deletions cut 2 bases from V and 3 bases from J, with 10 bases between. CDR3 sequence (DNA): TGTGCCAGCAGCTTAACAGGGGGGGAAGAGACCCAGTACTTC. Protein sequence: CASSLTGGEETQYF. Complete variable domain (other parts from reference TRBV7-9 and TRBJ2-5): DTGVSQNPRHKITKRGQNVTFRCDPISEHNRLYWYRQTLGQGPEFLTYFQNEAQLEKSRLLSDRFSAERPKGSFSTLEIQRTEQGDSAMYLCASSLTGGEETQYFGPGTRLLVL.

The chain has TRBV19 and TRBJ2-7; 8 bases map to TRBD1. The CDR3 totals 13 residues. V dropped 8 bases and J dropped 0; count of bases not matched to a gene: 3. Germline loops: CDR1 LNHDA, CDR2 SQIVND (reference sequence). The CDR3 is CASAGQDSYEQYF. In nucleotides, the CDR3 is TGTGCCAGTGCGGGACAGGACTCCTACGAGCAGTACTTC.

The chain uses TRBV5-4 and TRBJ2-1; 13 bases are shared with TRBD2. CDR3 length equals 16 residues. The germline V gene encodes CDR1 SGHNT and CDR2 YYREEE (reference sequence). The V segment lost 5 bases and the J segment 7 bases; nucleotides outside the gene matches: 9. The CDR3 nucleotides are TGTGCCAGCAGGGGAAGGACTAGCGGGAGCTGGAATGAGCAGTTCTTC. As protein: CASRGRTSGSWNEQFF.

The V and J genes are TRBV9 and TRBJ2-7; TRBD1 aligns across 9 bases. V was pared by 0 bases and J by 6 bases, with 7 bases of the junction left unmatched. This CDR3 region has 15 residues. In germline, CDR1 is SGDLS, CDR2 YYNGEE. In DNA, the CDR3 is TGTGCCAGCAGCGTAGAGGTGGGACAGGGAGGCGAGCAGTACTTC. Translating gives CASSVEVGQGGEQYF.

V is TRBV7-8 and J is TRBJ1-6; TRBD1 might be the D (6 bases). Between the trimmed V and J ends, which lost 2 bases and 5 bases, there was a span of 13 bases. CDR3 length: 16 residues. Germline V lookup: CDR1 SGHVS, CDR2 FQNEAQ. As DNA, the CDR3 is TGTGCCAGCAGCTTACTCCGGGACACGAATAATTCACCCCTCCACTTT. It codes for CASSLLRDTNNSPLHF.

This clone was observed a single time. The J gene is TRBJ2-3, the V gene TRBV7-2, with D perhaps TRBD2 (5 bases). CDR3 length: 14 amino acids. In germline, CDR1 is SGHTA, CDR2 FQGNSA. Deletions cut 3 bases from V and 2 bases from J, with 9 bases between. The CDR3 DNA reads as TGTGCCAGCAGCTTGTCCGGGATCACAGATACGCAGTATTTT. It specifies CASSLSGITDTQYF.

This rearrangement joins TRBV6-5 to TRBJ2-7; 9 nucleotides align to TRBD2. The V segment lost 10 bases and the J segment 5 bases; nucleotides outside the gene matches: 9. The length of the CDR3 is 13 residues. Germline V gene lookup returns CDR1 MNHEY and CDR2 SVGAGI. The CDR3 DNA reads as TGTGCCACCACGAGGCGGGAGGGGGACGAGCAGTACTTC. Translated, it gives CATTRREGDEQYF.

CDR3 sequence: CASSHWASGSSEQFF. The CDR3 nucleotides read TGTGCCAGCAGCCATTGGGCTAGCGGGAGTAGTGAGCAGTTCTTC. The rearrangement links TRBV3-1 (or the pseudogene TRBV3-2) to TRBJ2-1, with 10 positions matching TRBD2. The junction had 8 bases not matched to a gene; V was cut back by 3 bases and J by 9 bases. The CDR3 has 15 amino acids. From germline, CDR1 is LGHDT and CDR2 YNNKEL (reference sequence).

This clone was detected once. V and J are TRBV6-6 and TRBJ2-3; 9 bases align to TRBD1. The germline V gene encodes CDR1 MNHNY and CDR2 SVGAGI (reference sequence). V was clipped by 7 bases and J by 2 bases; unmatched bases: 10. The CDR3 covers 16 residues. CDR3 in amino acids: CASTKGTGTVTDTQYF. The CDR3 nucleotides read TGTGCCAGCACCAAAGGGACAGGGACAGTCACAGATACGCAGTATTTT.